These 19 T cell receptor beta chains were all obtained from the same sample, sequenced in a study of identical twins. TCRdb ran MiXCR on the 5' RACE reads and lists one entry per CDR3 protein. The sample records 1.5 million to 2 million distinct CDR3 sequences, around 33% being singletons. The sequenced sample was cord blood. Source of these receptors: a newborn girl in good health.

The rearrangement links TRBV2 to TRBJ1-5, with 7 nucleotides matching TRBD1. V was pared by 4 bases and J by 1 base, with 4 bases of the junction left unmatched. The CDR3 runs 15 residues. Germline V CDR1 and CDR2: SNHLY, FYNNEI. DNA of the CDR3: TGTGCCAGCAGTGGGGAAGGGGGCAGCAATCAGCCCCAGCATTTT. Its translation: CASSGEGGSNQPQHF.

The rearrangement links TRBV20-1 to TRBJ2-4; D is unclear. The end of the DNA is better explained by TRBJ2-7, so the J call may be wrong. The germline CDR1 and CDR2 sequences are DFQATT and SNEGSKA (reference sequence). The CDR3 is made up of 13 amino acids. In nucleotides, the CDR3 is TGCAGTACTTCACCGACTGGGGCCTACGAGCAGTACTTC. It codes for CSTSPTGAYEQYF.

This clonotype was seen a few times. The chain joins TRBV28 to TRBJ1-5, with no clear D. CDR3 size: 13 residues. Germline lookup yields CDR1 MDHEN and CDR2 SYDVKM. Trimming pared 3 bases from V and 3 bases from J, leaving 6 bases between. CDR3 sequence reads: CASSFAYNQPQHF. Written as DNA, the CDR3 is TGTGCCAGCAGTTTTGCCTACAATCAGCCCCAGCATTTT.

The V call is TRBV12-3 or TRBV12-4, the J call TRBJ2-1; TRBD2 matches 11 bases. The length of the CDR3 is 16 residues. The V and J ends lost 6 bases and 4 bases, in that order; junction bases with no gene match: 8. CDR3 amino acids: CASSLTSGIPYNEQFF. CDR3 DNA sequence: TGTGCCAGCAGCCTGACTAGCGGGATCCCATACAATGAGCAGTTCTTC.

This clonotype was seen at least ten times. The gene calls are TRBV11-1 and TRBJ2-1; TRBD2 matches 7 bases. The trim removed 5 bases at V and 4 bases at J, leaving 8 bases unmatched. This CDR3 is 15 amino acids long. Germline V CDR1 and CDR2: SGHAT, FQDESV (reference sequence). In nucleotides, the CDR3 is TGTGCCAGCAGCCCACGGGAGGACCTATACAATGAGCAGTTCTTC. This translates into CASSPREDLYNEQFF.

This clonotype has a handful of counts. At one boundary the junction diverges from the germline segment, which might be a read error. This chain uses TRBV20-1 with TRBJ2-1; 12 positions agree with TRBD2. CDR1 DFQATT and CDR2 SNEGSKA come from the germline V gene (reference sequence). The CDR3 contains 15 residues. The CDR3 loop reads CIAQLAGGSYNEQFF. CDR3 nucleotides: TGCATTGCTCAACTAGCGGGAGGTTCCTACAATGAGCAGTTCTTC.

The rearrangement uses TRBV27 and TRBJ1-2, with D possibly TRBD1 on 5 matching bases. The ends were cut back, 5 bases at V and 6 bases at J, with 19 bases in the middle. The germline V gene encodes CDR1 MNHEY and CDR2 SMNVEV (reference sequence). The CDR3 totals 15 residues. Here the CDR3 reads CASSLLPWAGNGYTF. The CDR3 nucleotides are TGTGCCAGCAGTCTCCTTCCGTGGGCAGGGAATGGCTACACCTTC.

The CDR3 DNA sequence: TGTGCCAGCAGCCCGACTAGCGGGATACCAGATACGCAGTATTTT. The encoded protein is CASSPTSGIPDTQYF. The chain couples TRBV7-9 to TRBJ2-3; 11 nucleotides match TRBD2. CDR1 and CDR2 (germline): SEHNR, FQNEAQ (reference sequence). Trimming cost V 5 bases and J 4 bases; bases outside gene matches: 5. The CDR3 has 15 amino acids.

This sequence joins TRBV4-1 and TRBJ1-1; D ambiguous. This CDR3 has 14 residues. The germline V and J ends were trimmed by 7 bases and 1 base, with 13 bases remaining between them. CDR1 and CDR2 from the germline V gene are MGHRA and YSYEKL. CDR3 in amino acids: CASTPIGKNTEAFF. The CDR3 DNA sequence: TGCGCCAGCACCCCGATCGGTAAGAACACTGAAGCTTTCTTT.

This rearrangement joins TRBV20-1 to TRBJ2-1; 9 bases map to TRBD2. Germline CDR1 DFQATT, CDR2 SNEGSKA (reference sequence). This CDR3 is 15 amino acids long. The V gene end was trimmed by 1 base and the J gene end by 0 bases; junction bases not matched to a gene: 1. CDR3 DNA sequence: TGCAGTGCTAGAGGCGGGGGGGTCTCCTACAATGAGCAGTTCTTC. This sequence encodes CSARGGGVSYNEQFF.

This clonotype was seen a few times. The CDR3 region is CASSTHRRGAEAFF. The CDR3 nucleotides read TGTGCCAGCAGCACCCACAGGAGAGGGGCTGAAGCTTTCTTT. The chain recombines TRBV11-2 with TRBJ1-1; D perhaps matches TRBD1 (5 bases). The CDR3 spans 14 residues. Germline V lookup: CDR1 SGHAT, CDR2 FQNNGV. Trimming left V 5 bases short and J 6 bases short, with 16 bases between.

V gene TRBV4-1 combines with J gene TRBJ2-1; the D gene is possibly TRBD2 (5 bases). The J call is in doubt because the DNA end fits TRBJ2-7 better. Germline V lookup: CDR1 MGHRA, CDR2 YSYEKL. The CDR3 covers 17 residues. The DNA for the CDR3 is TGCGCCAGCAGCCGCGGGCCAACTAGTCGCTCCTACAATGAGCAGTACTTC. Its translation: CASSRGPTSRSYNEQYF.

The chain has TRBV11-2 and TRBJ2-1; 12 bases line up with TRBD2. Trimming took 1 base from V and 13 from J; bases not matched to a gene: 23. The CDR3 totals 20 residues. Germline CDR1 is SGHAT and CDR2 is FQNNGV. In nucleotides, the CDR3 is TGTGCCAGCAGCTTAGGAGTTCGACTAGCGGGAGCGACAGGGCGGGAGACCCAGTTCTTC. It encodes CASSLGVRLAGATGRETQFF.

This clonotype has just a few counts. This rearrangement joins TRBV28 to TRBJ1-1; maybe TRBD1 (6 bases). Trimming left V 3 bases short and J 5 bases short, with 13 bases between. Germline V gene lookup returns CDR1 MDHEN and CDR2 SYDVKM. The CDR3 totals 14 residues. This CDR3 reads CASSFGGAKTEAFF. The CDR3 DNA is TGTGCCAGCAGTTTTGGGGGGGCAAAAACTGAAGCTTTCTTT. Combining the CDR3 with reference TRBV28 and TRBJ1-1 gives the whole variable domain DVKVTQSSRYLVKRTGEKVFLECVQDMDHENMFWYRQDPGLGLRLIYFSYDVKMKEKGDIPEGYSVSREKKERFSLILESASTNQTSMYLCASSFGGAKTEAFFGQGTRLTVV.

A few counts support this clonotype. Here the CDR3 reads CASSYVTGTDTQYF. CDR3 DNA: TGTGCCAGCAGTTATGTTACGGGCACAGATACGCAGTATTTT. The chain joins TRBV6-6 to TRBJ2-3; the D is unclear. The V gene's germline CDR1 is MNHNY and CDR2 SVGAGI (reference sequence). V shed 3 bases and J shed 1 base, with 8 bases lying between them. The CDR3 loop spans 14 amino acids.

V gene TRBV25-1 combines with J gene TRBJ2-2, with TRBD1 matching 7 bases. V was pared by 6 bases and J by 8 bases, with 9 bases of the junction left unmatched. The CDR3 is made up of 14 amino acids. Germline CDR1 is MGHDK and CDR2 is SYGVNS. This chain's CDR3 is CASRGTGVSGELFF. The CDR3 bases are TGTGCCAGCAGGGGAACAGGGGTCAGTGGGGAGCTGTTTTTT.

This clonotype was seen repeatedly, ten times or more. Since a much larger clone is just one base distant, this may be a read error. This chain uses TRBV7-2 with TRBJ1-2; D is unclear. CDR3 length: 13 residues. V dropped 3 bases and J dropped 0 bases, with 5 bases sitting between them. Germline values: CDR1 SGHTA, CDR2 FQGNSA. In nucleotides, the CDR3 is TGTGCCAGCAGCTTTGACACTAACTATGGCTACACCTTC. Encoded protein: CASSFDTNYGYTF. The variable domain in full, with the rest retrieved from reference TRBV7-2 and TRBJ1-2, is GAGVSQSPSNKVTEKGKDVELRCDPISGHTALYWYRQSLGQGLEFLIYFQGNSAPDKSGLPSDRFSAERTGGSVSTLTIQRTQQEDSAVYLCASSFDTNYGYTFGSGTRLTVV.

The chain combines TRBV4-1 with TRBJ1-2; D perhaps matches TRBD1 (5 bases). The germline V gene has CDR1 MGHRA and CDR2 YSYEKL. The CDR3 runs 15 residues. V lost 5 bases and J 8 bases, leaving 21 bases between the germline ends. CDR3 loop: CASSNPRNRSNGYTF. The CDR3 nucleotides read TGCGCCAGCAGCAACCCCCGGAACAGGTCCAACGGCTACACCTTC.

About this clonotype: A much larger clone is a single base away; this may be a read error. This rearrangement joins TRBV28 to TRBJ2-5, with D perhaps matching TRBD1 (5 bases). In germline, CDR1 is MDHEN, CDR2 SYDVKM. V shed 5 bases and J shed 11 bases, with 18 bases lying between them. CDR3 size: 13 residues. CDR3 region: CASSNAGFNEQYF. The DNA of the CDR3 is TGTGCCAGCAGTAACGCAGGGTTCAATGAGCAGTACTTC.